Following are 13 T cell receptor beta chains from one sample sequenced in a study of glioma-infiltrating T cells. The iRepertoire nested amplicon-rescue multiplex PCR amplified TCR alpha and beta CDR3s from RNA. TCRdb used MiXCR to reprocess the multiplex PCR reads, holding one entry per CDR3 protein. This table has roughly 120,000 distinct CDR3 sequences, roughly 20% appearing once. Sequences were obtained from glioma tissue, nonneoplastic brain tissue, or PBMCs (not recorded which). The origin of the receptors is a human donor with low-grade glioma or glioblastoma, undergoing nonglioma brain surgery, or in good health (not recorded which).

This clonotype was observed a handful of times. The J gene is TRBJ1-2, the V gene TRBV4-3; tentatively, D is TRBD1 (5 bases). Germline V lookup: CDR1 LGHNA, CDR2 YSLEER. There are 16 residues in the CDR3. Trimming left V 5 bases short and J 3 bases short, with 19 bases between. CDR3 in amino acids: CASSEVGHTRYYGYTF. For the CDR3, the DNA is TGCGCCAGCAGCGAAGTGGGGCACACTCGATACTATGGCTACACCTTC.

This clonotype was observed at least ten times. J is TRBJ1-3 and V is TRBV7-2; D gene uncertain. V was cut by 2 bases and J by 0 bases, with 11 bases left in between. The CDR3 consists of 16 residues. Germline values: CDR1 SGHTA, CDR2 FQGNSA. The CDR3 protein is CASSLMVSSSGNTIYF. The DNA of the CDR3 is TGTGCCAGCAGCTTAATGGTCTCGAGCTCTGGAAACACCATATATTTT.

This clonotype was observed many times. V is TRBV19 and J is TRBJ2-5; 8 bases line up with TRBD1. Per germline, CDR1 LNHDA and CDR2 SQIVND (reference sequence). The CDR3 has 14 amino acids. Trimming removed 5 bases from V and 1 base from J; junction bases left unmatched: 3. The CDR3 nucleotides are TGTGCCAGTAGTCTTGGACAGGGCCAAGAGACCCAGTACTTC. It yields the protein CASSLGQGQETQYF.

This clonotype came up many times. The chain couples TRBV20-1 to TRBJ2-3; D might be TRBD2 (5 bases). The CDR3 is 15 amino acids. Germline-derived CDR1 and CDR2 are DFQATT and SNEGSKA (reference sequence). The germline V and J ends were trimmed by 0 bases and 2 bases, with 12 bases remaining between them. CDR3 region: CSARDRRLNTDTQYF. The CDR3 DNA sequence: TGCAGTGCTAGAGATCGGAGGTTAAACACAGATACGCAGTATTTT.

This clonotype was detected many times. The gene calls are TRBV20-1 and TRBJ2-3; D may be TRBD2 (6 bases). V lost 3 bases, J lost 2 bases, and 12 bases lay in between. This CDR3 has 14 amino acids. Germline CDR1 and CDR2: DFQATT and SNEGSKA (reference sequence). In DNA, the CDR3 is TGCAGTGCTAGCGAGAGGACTAACACAGATACGCAGTATTTT. Protein: CSASERTNTDTQYF.

This clonotype has at least ten counts. An end of the junction does not agree with germline; a read error may underlie this. The chain has TRBV29-1 and TRBJ2-7; D is unresolved. The CDR3 contains 12 residues. Germline loops: CDR1 SQVTM, CDR2 ANQGSEA. CDR3 sequence reads: CSVEDQSFEQYF. Here the CDR3 DNA reads TGCAGCGTTGAAGATCAGTCCTTCGAGCAGTACTTC.

Comment on this clonotype: A much larger clone sits a single nucleotide away, making a read error possible. The chain carries TRBV7-6 and TRBJ2-2; D is unresolved. The CDR3 is 19 amino acids. V was cut by 5 bases and J by 1 base, with 23 bases left in between. Germline CDR1 is SGHVS and CDR2 is FNYEAQ. This chain's CDR3 is CASSATHVLEMLNTGELFF. The CDR3, as DNA: TGTGCCAGCAGCGCCACCCACGTTCTAGAAATGCTGAACACCGGGGAGCTGTTTTTT.

This clonotype was seen ten or more times. This chain connects TRBV4-1 to TRBJ2-7; D is possibly TRBD1 or TRBD2 (5 bases each). Germline V gene sequence: CDR1 MGHRA, CDR2 YSYEKL. The V gene lost 5 bases and the J gene lost 0 bases, with 14 bases spanning the gap. The CDR3 sequence is 15 residues long. The CDR3 region is CASSVRGDFSYEQYF. Here the CDR3 DNA reads TGCGCCAGCAGCGTAAGGGGAGATTTCTCCTACGAGCAGTACTTC.

Remarks on this clonotype: This may be a read error, as it is one base from a much larger clone. The rearrangement links TRBV7-2 to TRBJ2-3, with no clear D. CDR3 length: 13 amino acids. Germline CDR1 and CDR2: SGHTA and FQGNSA. The DNA of the CDR3 is TGTGCCAGCAGCTTGGTAGTAGAGGATAAGCAGTATTTT. Residues: CASSLVVEDKQYF.

In this sample, this clonotype turned up a few times. The chain joins TRBV19 to TRBJ2-6, with 9 nucleotides matching TRBD1. Trimming at V came to 6 bases and at J to 1 base, leaving 4 bases not matched to a gene. Germline lookup yields CDR1 LNHDA and CDR2 SQIVND (reference sequence). CDR3 size: 16 residues. The DNA of the CDR3 is TGTGCCAGTAGGGACAGGGGTATTTCTGGGGCCAACGTCCTGACTTTC. Translation: CASRDRGISGANVLTF.

This clonotype was observed a few times. The V and J genes are TRBV7-6 and TRBJ2-2; 11 bases agree with TRBD2. Germline-derived CDR1 and CDR2 are SGHVS and FNYEAQ. Unmatched junction bases numbered 10, after V lost 6 bases and J lost 4 bases. The CDR3 extends over 17 amino acids. The CDR3: CASRPTGTSGGTGELFF. Here the CDR3 DNA reads TGTGCCAGCAGGCCTACCGGGACTAGCGGTGGCACCGGGGAGCTGTTTTTT.

This chain connects TRBV6-1 to TRBJ2-2, with D uncertain. Trimming shortened V by 10 bases and J by 5 bases, and 8 bases separated the two germline ends. CDR1 and CDR2 (germline): MNHNS, SASEGT. The length of the CDR3 is 11 residues. DNA of the CDR3: TGTGCCACCAGAGCAACCGGGGAGCTGTTTTTT. Translation gives CATRATGELFF.

A word on this clonotype: A much larger clone differs by one base, so this may be a read error. The chain joins TRBV28 to TRBJ2-5; 8 positions agree with TRBD1. Germline trimming cut 7 bases from V and 5 bases from J; bases unmatched to any gene: 6. The germline V gene encodes CDR1 MDHEN and CDR2 SYDVKM. The CDR3 contains 13 residues. In nucleotides, the CDR3 is TGTGCCAGCAAGGCAGGGGGCAGGGAGACCCAGTACTTC. Translation gives CASKAGGRETQYF.